The clone carrying this TCR beta chain was recorded a few times. The antigen is undetermined. The source of the sample is a study of T cell clones after liver transplantation. Background on the study: A pre-transplant mixed lymphocyte reaction with TCRbeta sequencing defined graft-donor-reactive clones followed in post-transplant blood. At least one year of complete immunosuppression withdrawal without enzymes over twice normal defined tolerance. Overall study findings and caveats: Graft donor-reactive T cells possibly entered the graft instead of undergoing deletion.

TCRdb's table, derived via immunoSEQ multiplex PCR, lists solely in-frame clones and lacks some. The sample consists of around 15,000 clones, roughly 85% of them appearing once. The CDR3 runs 12 residues. Deletions cut 10 bases from V and 6 bases from J, with 13 bases between. Germline V CDR1 and CDR2: LNHDA, SQIVND (reference sequence). The receptor was derived from a human patient who received a liver transplant. Some of these T cells may belong to the graft donor. The chain links TRBV19 to TRBJ1-5; a weak D match, TRBD1 (5 bases). This material consisted of CD8+ T cells from blood, taken approximately 4 years after liver transplant. CDR3 protein: CATTQGLQPQHF. CDR3 DNA sequence: TGTGCCACAACGCAGGGTCTTCAGCCCCAGCATTTT.